This T cell receptor beta chain was sequenced in a study of beta chain features in type 1 diabetes. For the study at large: All of the samples together had around 110,000,000 sorted cells examined. Study-level results: Compared to healthy donors, patients appeared to have naive, central memory and Treg TCRB repertoires that were more alike. Over-representation of high TCR-expressing cells was a possible consequence of cDNA sequencing.

On this clone: The antigen is not known.

Germline CDR1 reads MNHEY; CDR2 reads SVGAGI. CDR3 length: 16 amino acids. The V end lost 2 bases, the J end lost 5 bases, and 16 bases lay between the germline ends. TCRB transcripts that were expressed got sequenced, as all of the isolated RNA had been reverse transcribed. Some clones are missing from TCRdb's copy, which holds only in-frame ones; the method was immunoSEQ multiplex PCR. The data show about 240,000 clones, 25% to 30% seen once. Sequencing was performed on central memory CD4+ T cells from blood. The J gene is TRBJ2-1, the V gene TRBV6-5; weak D call: TRBD2 (5 bases). This clonotype originated in a young man in good health. Here the CDR3 DNA reads TGTGCCAGCAGTTACAGCTTCGGGATTACTGACAATGAGCAGTTCTTC. This translates into CASSYSFGITDNEQFF.